Listed below are T cell receptor beta chains from one sample, sequenced in a study of cytomegalovirus exposure and HLA in healthy donors. Sequencing used immunoSEQ multiplex PCR; TCRdb keeps in-frame clones, though not all of them. Of about 150,000 clones listed, around 80% are singletons. The sequencing sample was made of PBMCs. Every receptor here comes from a male donor in good health and CMV-seronegative. The CDR3 runs from the conserved cysteine through the conserved F or W. Fields, in order: clone size, J gene, V gene, D gene, CDR3 protein, CDR3 DNA. The D gene is left open where the match is weak. Clone size, where shown, is once, few, many, or a class for clones that have expanded.

.,TRBJ1-5,TRBV28,TRBD1,CASTRDSDYQPQHF,TGTGCCAGCACCCGGGACAGCGACTATCAGCCCCAGCATTTT
once,TRBJ1-6,TRBV4-1,TRBD1,CASSPRQGPYNSPLHF,TGCGCCAGCAGCCCCCGACAGGGCCCCTATAATTCACCCCTCCACTTT
.,TRBJ1-2,TRBV30,.,CAWTDPRTSVLFGYGYTF,TGTGCCTGGACAGACCCGAGGACAAGTGTACTTTTCGGCTATGGCTACACCTTC
.,TRBJ2-7,TRBV10-1,.,CAKGSEDYEQYF,TGCGCCAAAGGAAGCGAAGACTACGAGCAGTACTTC
.,TRBJ1-4,TRBV5-1,.,CASSLAVGAANEKLFF,TGCGCCAGCAGCTTGGCCGTTGGGGCGGCTAATGAAAAACTGTTTTTT
.,TRBJ1-5,TRBV2,.,CASSEIWGERGQPQHF,TGTGCCAGCAGTGAAATCTGGGGGGAGAGGGGTCAGCCCCAGCATTTT
.,TRBJ2-7,TRBV6-1,.,CASSGGYSYEQYF,TGTGCCAGCAGCGGGGGTTACTCCTACGAGCAGTACTTC
.,TRBJ2-7,TRBV5-4,TRBD2,CASSKTMGLAGRSSYEQYF,TGTGCCAGCAGCAAAACCATGGGACTAGCGGGGCGTTCGTCCTACGAGCAGTACTTC
.,TRBJ2-2,TRBV11-2,.,CASSYRANTGELFF,TGTGCCAGCAGCTACAGGGCAAACACCGGGGAGCTGTTTTTT
.,TRBJ1-2,TRBV30,TRBD1,CAWDREFNYGYTF,TGTGCCTGGGACAGGGAGTTTAACTATGGCTACACCTTC
.,TRBJ1-5,TRBV19,.,CASSITQVYSNQPQHF,TGTGCCAGTAGTATCACACAGGTATATAGCAATCAGCCCCAGCATTTT
.,TRBJ1-6,TRBV19,.,CASRTDSNSPLHF,TGTGCCAGTAGGACGGACAGTAATTCACCCCTCCACTTT
once,TRBJ2-5,TRBV7-9,TRBD2,CASSLGLAGSYQETQYF,TGTGCCAGCAGCCTCGGACTAGCGGGGAGTTACCAAGAGACCCAGTACTTC
.,TRBJ1-5,TRBV6-1,.,CASLENSNQPQHF,TGTGCCAGCTTAGAGAATAGCAATCAGCCCCAGCATTTT
.,TRBJ2-3,TRBV19,.,CASSKPSGPSTDTQYF,TGTGCCAGTAGCAAACCATCTGGGCCAAGTACAGATACGCAGTATTTT
.,TRBJ2-3,TRBV7-9,TRBD2,CASSSASGGRDTQYF,TGTGCCAGCAGCTCCGCTAGCGGGGGAAGAGATACGCAGTATTTT
few,TRBJ1-3,TRBV29-1,.,CSAKTDTGASTIYF,TGCAGCGCGAAGACAGATACCGGAGCAAGCACCATATATTTT
few,TRBJ2-7,TRBV2,.,CASSEADRSGEQYF,TGTGCCAGCAGTGAAGCGGACCGATCGGGGGAGCAGTACTTC
.,TRBJ1-3,TRBV19,.,CASAEGGDSGNTIYF,TGTGCCAGCGCGGAGGGAGGGGACTCTGGAAACACCATATATTTT
.,TRBJ1-2,TRBV7-9,.,CASSLTGNGYTF,TGTGCCAGCAGCTTAACCGGGAATGGCTACACCTTC
.,TRBJ2-2,TRBV7-9,TRBD2,CASSFRSGGASGELFF,TGTGCCAGCAGCTTCCGAAGCGGGGGGGCCAGCGGGGAGCTGTTTTTT
few,TRBJ1-2,TRBV19,.,CASSRGQKGYGYTF,TGTGCCAGTAGTAGAGGGCAGAAAGGCTATGGCTACACCTTC
.,TRBJ1-5,TRBV30,.,CAWTNTERQPQHF,TGTGCCTGGACTAACACGGAGAGGCAGCCCCAGCATTTT
.,TRBJ2-6,TRBV9,.,CASSGIPLSGANVLTF,TGTGCCAGCAGCGGTATTCCCCTCTCTGGGGCCAACGTCCTGACTTTC
once,TRBJ1-1,TRBV6-6,.,CASSSPGEGGVTEAFF,TGTGCCAGCAGTTCCCCGGGCGAGGGTGGGGTCACTGAAGCTTTCTTT
.,TRBJ2-1,TRBV13,TRBD1,CASSPYRGLTYYNEQFF,TGTGCCAGCAGCCCTTACAGGGGGCTGACTTATTACAATGAGCAGTTCTTC